A selection of T cell receptor beta chains follows, all from one sample in a study of T cells in Graves' hyperthyroidism and ophthalmopathy. MiXCR, applied by TCRdb to the multiplex PCR reads, yields one record per CDR3 protein. The sample shows approximately 380,000 distinct CDR3 sequences, about 18% of them seen only once. Sequenced input: blood. The receptors derive from a man younger than 35 with Graves' ophthalmopathy. Each CDR3 is given with its conserved first and last residue. Fields, in order: J gene, D gene, clone size, V gene, CDR3 protein, CDR3 DNA. A D gene is named only where the DNA matches it firmly. For some rows the clone size is stated as once, few or many, or as a class when expanded; others skip it.

j_call: TRBJ1-3
d_call: TRBD1
clone_size: few
v_call: TRBV7-9
cdr3_aa: CASSGQGVRNTIYF
cdr3_nt: TGTGCCAGCAGCGGACAGGGCGTTAGAAACACCATATATTTT

j_call: TRBJ2-3
d_call: TRBD2
clone_size: NA
v_call: TRBV7-2
cdr3_aa: CASSLLAATDTQYF
cdr3_nt: TGTGCCAGCAGCCTGCTAGCGGCCACAGATACGCAGTATTTT

j_call: TRBJ1-4
d_call: TRBD1
clone_size: few
v_call: TRBV7-3
cdr3_aa: CASSLGQGAIANEKLFF
cdr3_nt: TGTGCCAGCAGCTTAGGACAGGGGGCTATCGCTAATGAAAAACTGTTTTTT

j_call: TRBJ1-1
d_call: TRBD1
clone_size: few
v_call: TRBV20-1
cdr3_aa: CSAIRGHTEAFF
cdr3_nt: TGCAGTGCCATAAGGGGGCACACTGAAGCTTTCTTT

j_call: TRBJ2-7
d_call: TRBD2
clone_size: NA
v_call: TRBV11-2
cdr3_aa: CASPGGGQYEQYF
cdr3_nt: TGTGCCAGCCCCGGGGGGGGGCAATACGAGCAGTACTTC

j_call: TRBJ1-5
d_call: NA
clone_size: NA
v_call: TRBV19
cdr3_aa: CASSTTLYSNQPQHF
cdr3_nt: TGTGCCAGTAGTACCACACTATATAGCAATCAGCCCCAGCATTTT

j_call: TRBJ2-1
d_call: TRBD2
clone_size: many
v_call: TRBV5-8
cdr3_aa: CASSQDASGGHNEQFF
cdr3_nt: TGTGCCAGCAGCCAAGACGCTAGCGGGGGGCACAATGAGCAGTTCTTC

j_call: TRBJ2-3
d_call: TRBD2
clone_size: NA
v_call: TRBV12-3/TRBV12-4
cdr3_aa: CASSLVGGGLTSTDTQYF
cdr3_nt: TGTGCCAGCAGTTTAGTGGGCGGGGGGCTCACTAGCACAGATACGCAGTATTTT

j_call: TRBJ1-3
d_call: NA
clone_size: NA
v_call: TRBV28
cdr3_aa: CATAGEGGNSRYTIYF
cdr3_nt: TGTGCCACGGCCGGGGAAGGGGGGAACTCGAGGTACACCATATATTTT

j_call: TRBJ1-3
d_call: NA
clone_size: many
v_call: TRBV12-3/TRBV12-4
cdr3_aa: CASSLIVSSGNTIYF
cdr3_nt: TGTGCCAGCAGTTTAATAGTGAGCTCTGGAAACACCATATATTTT

j_call: TRBJ2-7
d_call: NA
clone_size: many
v_call: TRBV2
cdr3_aa: CATLGGFYEQYF
cdr3_nt: TGTGCCACCCTTGGGGGGTTCTACGAGCAGTACTTC

j_call: TRBJ2-1
d_call: TRBD1
clone_size: many
v_call: TRBV7-9
cdr3_aa: CASSLEGAGGYNEQFF
cdr3_nt: TGTGCCAGCAGCTTAGAAGGGGCAGGGGGCTACAATGAGCAGTTCTTC

j_call: TRBJ2-7
d_call: TRBD1
clone_size: many
v_call: TRBV10-3
cdr3_aa: CAISESDRNSYEQYF
cdr3_nt: TGTGCCATCAGTGAATCGGACAGGAACTCCTACGAGCAGTACTTC

j_call: TRBJ2-7
d_call: NA
clone_size: few
v_call: TRBV5-1
cdr3_aa: CASSPDGTQREQYF
cdr3_nt: TGCGCCAGCAGCCCGGACGGCACCCAGCGGGAGCAGTACTTC

j_call: TRBJ2-3
d_call: TRBD1
clone_size: NA
v_call: TRBV4-1
cdr3_aa: CASSLALDRVTDTQYF
cdr3_nt: TGCGCCAGCAGCCTAGCCTTGGACAGGGTAACAGATACGCAGTATTTT

j_call: TRBJ1-2
d_call: NA
clone_size: NA
v_call: TRBV10-3
cdr3_aa: CAISDTELNYGYTF
cdr3_nt: TGTGCCATCAGTGACACAGAGCTTAACTATGGCTACACCTTC

j_call: TRBJ1-6
d_call: NA
clone_size: many
v_call: TRBV12-3/TRBV12-4
cdr3_aa: CASSGQPNSPLHF
cdr3_nt: TGTGCCAGCAGCGGACAGCCTAATTCACCCCTCCACTTT

j_call: TRBJ2-1
d_call: NA
clone_size: many
v_call: TRBV3-1
cdr3_aa: CASSQQGGTTEQFF
cdr3_nt: TGTGCCAGCAGCCAACAGGGAGGAACTACTGAGCAGTTCTTC

j_call: TRBJ1-1
d_call: TRBD1
clone_size: many
v_call: TRBV7-3
cdr3_aa: CASSLIAQGLGTEAFF
cdr3_nt: TGTGCCAGCAGCTTAATCGCACAGGGGCTTGGCACTGAAGCTTTCTTT

j_call: TRBJ2-1
d_call: TRBD2
clone_size: many
v_call: TRBV7-3
cdr3_aa: CASSPEGRGGVDEQFF
cdr3_nt: TGTGCCAGCAGCCCCGAGGGGCGGGGGGGCGTGGATGAGCAGTTCTTC

j_call: TRBJ1-1
d_call: NA
clone_size: few
v_call: TRBV10-3
cdr3_aa: CAISESRGGPFF
cdr3_nt: TGTGCCATCAGTGAGTCGAGGGGAGGGCCTTTCTTT

j_call: TRBJ1-2
d_call: NA
clone_size: few
v_call: TRBV6-1
cdr3_aa: CASGTVSTYGYTF
cdr3_nt: TGTGCCAGCGGAACGGTCTCCACCTATGGCTACACCTTC

j_call: TRBJ2-7
d_call: NA
clone_size: few
v_call: TRBV12-3/TRBV12-4
cdr3_aa: CASSSMVGEQYF
cdr3_nt: TGTGCCAGCAGTTCCATGGTCGGCGAGCAGTACTTC

j_call: TRBJ2-5
d_call: NA
clone_size: NA
v_call: TRBV11-2
cdr3_aa: CASSPPEPGPKETQYF
cdr3_nt: TGTGCCAGCAGCCCTCCAGAGCCGGGGCCTAAAGAGACCCAGTACTTC

j_call: TRBJ2-7
d_call: TRBD1
clone_size: NA
v_call: TRBV20-1
cdr3_aa: CSAVTGDTSEQYF
cdr3_nt: TGCAGTGCTGTAACAGGGGACACTTCCGAGCAGTACTTC

j_call: TRBJ2-3
d_call: TRBD1
clone_size: NA
v_call: TRBV9
cdr3_aa: CTSSVGVSDRATDTQYF
cdr3_nt: TGTACCAGCAGCGTAGGGGTCTCGGACAGGGCCACAGATACGCAGTATTTT

j_call: TRBJ2-1
d_call: NA
clone_size: many
v_call: TRBV7-9
cdr3_aa: CASSRLGYEQFF
cdr3_nt: TGTGCCAGCAGCAGACTAGGCTATGAGCAGTTCTTC

j_call: TRBJ1-6
d_call: NA
clone_size: many
v_call: TRBV12-3/TRBV12-4
cdr3_aa: CASTQQADSSPLHF
cdr3_nt: TGTGCCAGCACACAACAGGCGGATAGTTCACCCCTCCACTTT

j_call: TRBJ2-2
d_call: NA
clone_size: many
v_call: TRBV11-2
cdr3_aa: CASSLQVTGELFF
cdr3_nt: TGTGCCAGCAGCTTACAGGTCACCGGGGAGCTGTTTTTT

j_call: TRBJ2-5
d_call: NA
clone_size: many
v_call: TRBV6-1
cdr3_aa: CASGRPVTETQYF
cdr3_nt: TGTGCCAGCGGGCGCCCCGTGACGGAGACCCAGTACTTC

j_call: TRBJ2-2
d_call: NA
clone_size: NA
v_call: TRBV6-1
cdr3_aa: CASNTGELFF
cdr3_nt: TGTGCAAGCAACACCGGGGAGCTGTTTTTT

j_call: TRBJ1-5
d_call: NA
clone_size: NA
v_call: TRBV3-1
cdr3_aa: CASSEKRSGRRNQPQHF
cdr3_nt: TGTGCCAGCAGCGAAAAAAGATCGGGACGGAGAAATCAGCCCCAGCATTTT

j_call: TRBJ2-7
d_call: TRBD1
clone_size: many
v_call: TRBV3-1
cdr3_aa: CASSQEGDRGYEQYF
cdr3_nt: TGTGCCAGCAGCCAAGAGGGCGACAGGGGATACGAGCAGTACTTC

j_call: TRBJ1-2
d_call: NA
clone_size: NA
v_call: TRBV5-6
cdr3_aa: CASNPGSFNYGYTF
cdr3_nt: TGTGCCAGCAACCCAGGGTCGTTTAACTATGGCTACACCTTC

j_call: TRBJ1-1
d_call: NA
clone_size: few
v_call: TRBV7-9
cdr3_aa: CASSLAPSPEAFF
cdr3_nt: TGTGCCAGCAGCTTAGCGCCCAGCCCTGAAGCTTTCTTT

j_call: TRBJ1-1
d_call: TRBD1
clone_size: NA
v_call: TRBV7-9
cdr3_aa: CASSRVPGQGLNTEAFF
cdr3_nt: TGTGCCAGCAGCCGGGTCCCGGGACAGGGATTGAACACTGAAGCTTTCTTT

j_call: TRBJ2-1
d_call: NA
clone_size: many
v_call: TRBV7-3
cdr3_aa: CASSVEGGSNEQFF
cdr3_nt: TGTGCCAGCAGCGTAGAGGGGGGATCCAATGAGCAGTTCTTC

j_call: TRBJ1-1
d_call: NA
clone_size: many
v_call: TRBV20-1
cdr3_aa: CSARTGNTEAFF
cdr3_nt: TGCAGTGCTAGGACAGGGAACACTGAAGCTTTCTTT

j_call: TRBJ1-1
d_call: NA
clone_size: NA
v_call: TRBV6-1
cdr3_aa: CASKTVNTEAFF
cdr3_nt: TGTGCCAGCAAAACGGTGAACACTGAAGCTTTCTTT

j_call: TRBJ2-7
d_call: NA
clone_size: many
v_call: TRBV11-2
cdr3_aa: CASSLYSVYEQYF
cdr3_nt: TGTGCCAGCAGCTTGTATAGCGTCTACGAGCAGTACTTC

j_call: TRBJ2-3
d_call: TRBD1
clone_size: few
v_call: TRBV7-3
cdr3_aa: CASSSTGANTGTQYF
cdr3_nt: TGTGCCAGCAGCTCCACAGGGGCCAACACAGGTACGCAGTATTTT

j_call: TRBJ2-4
d_call: NA
clone_size: few
v_call: TRBV12-5
cdr3_aa: CASGLVGGTLNKNIQYF
cdr3_nt: TGTGCTAGTGGTTTGGTTGGCGGGACTCTGAACAAAAACATTCAGTACTTC

j_call: TRBJ2-5
d_call: TRBD1
clone_size: NA
v_call: TRBV6-5
cdr3_aa: CASSYDRGETQYF
cdr3_nt: TGTGCCAGCAGTTATGACAGGGGAGAGACCCAGTACTTC

j_call: TRBJ2-5
d_call: NA
clone_size: NA
v_call: TRBV9
cdr3_aa: CASNPRGLPGQETQYF
cdr3_nt: TGTGCCAGCAACCCCCGAGGGCTCCCGGGGCAAGAGACCCAGTACTTC

j_call: TRBJ2-5
d_call: TRBD2
clone_size: many
v_call: TRBV6-1
cdr3_aa: CASSDPLAGGDQETQYF
cdr3_nt: TGTGCCAGCAGCGACCCCCTAGCGGGGGGGGATCAAGAGACCCAGTACTTC

j_call: TRBJ2-7
d_call: NA
clone_size: many
v_call: TRBV6-1
cdr3_aa: CASSLSGGGSEQYF
cdr3_nt: TGTGCCAGCAGCCTATCAGGAGGGGGGTCCGAGCAGTACTTC

j_call: TRBJ2-7
d_call: NA
clone_size: many
v_call: TRBV7-3
cdr3_aa: CASGPRGGREQYF
cdr3_nt: TGTGCCAGCGGGCCCCGTGGGGGGCGCGAGCAGTACTTC

j_call: TRBJ1-1
d_call: NA
clone_size: many
v_call: TRBV12-5
cdr3_aa: CASGFEEGPAFF
cdr3_nt: TGTGCTAGTGGTTTTGAAGAGGGGCCAGCTTTCTTT